The 27 T cell receptor beta chains below all came from one sample that was sequenced in a study of blood T cell repertoires in COVID-19. The assay was immunoSEQ multiplex PCR, and TCRdb's table has in-frame clones only and misses some. The sample lists fewer than 250,000 clones, roughly 86% seen once, with 1.6% in the top ten. Sequencing was done on a sample of peripheral blood. Receptors were obtained from a woman aged 60-75 years who had recovered from COVID-19.

The chain is built from TRBV7-9 and TRBJ2-2; D ambiguous. The CDR3 loop spans 15 amino acids. Germline loops: CDR1 SEHNR, CDR2 FQNEAQ (reference sequence). Trimming stripped 0 bases from V and 0 bases from J, with 5 bases between. The CDR3 sequence: CASSLAASNTGELFF. DNA of the CDR3: TGTGCCAGCAGCTTAGCGGCCTCGAACACCGGGGAGCTGTTTTTT.

J is TRBJ2-7 and V is TRBV3-1 (or the pseudogene TRBV3-2), with D maybe TRBD1 (5 bases). Germline-derived CDR1 and CDR2 are LGHDT and YNNKEL (reference sequence). This CDR3 has 15 amino acids. Deletions cut 1 base from V and 1 base from J, with 11 bases between. CDR3 region: CASSQGRVFSYEQYF. Written as DNA, the CDR3 is TGTGCCAGCAGCCAAGGCAGGGTATTTTCCTACGAGCAGTACTTC.

The chain carries TRBV3-1 (or the pseudogene TRBV3-2) and TRBJ1-1; 9 bases map to TRBD1. This CDR3 has 15 amino acids. Per the germline V gene, CDR1 is LGHDT and CDR2 is YNNKEL (reference sequence). The junction had 7 bases not matched to a gene; V was cut back by 4 bases and J by 4 bases. The CDR3 nucleotides read TGTGCCAGCAGCCCCGGACAGGGGCGGAGCACTGAAGCTTTCTTT. It translates to CASSPGQGRSTEAFF.

This clone was counted a single time. The chain employs TRBV5-5 and TRBJ1-3, with D hard to call. This CDR3 spans 15 amino acids. The germline CDR1 and CDR2 sequences are SGHKS and YYEKEE (reference sequence). V lost 4 bases, J lost 1 base, and 12 bases lay in between. The CDR3 nucleotides read TGTGCCAGCAGCCCCCTAAGCGGGTCTGGAAACACCATATATTTT. Translated, it gives CASSPLSGSGNTIYF.

As DNA, the CDR3 is TGTGCCAGCAGTCGACTAATACGAAAACTGTTTTTT. Its translation: CASSRLIRKLFF. V usage is TRBV28 and J usage is TRBJ1-4; D is unresolved. The CDR3 totals 12 residues. The V gene lost 5 bases and the J gene lost 10 bases, with 11 bases spanning the gap. Germline V gene sequence: CDR1 MDHEN, CDR2 SYDVKM.

The chain recombines TRBV5-4 with TRBJ1-6; 10 nucleotides line up with TRBD1. CDR1 and CDR2 from the germline V gene are SGHNT and YYREEE (reference sequence). V lost 7 bases to trimming and J lost 8 bases; unmatched junction nucleotides: 9. The CDR3 is made up of 15 amino acids. The CDR3 here is CASRPGGTGDSPLHF. CDR3 DNA: TGTGCCAGCCGCCCCGGGGGGACAGGGGATTCACCCCTCCACTTT.

This clone turned up a few times. This chain uses TRBV12-3 or TRBV12-4 with TRBJ1-2; D unclear. This CDR3 comprises 12 residues. V shed 10 bases and J shed 0 bases, with 9 bases lying between them. CDR3 in amino acids: CATSYSNYGYTF. CDR3 nucleotides: TGTGCCACCTCTTATTCTAACTATGGCTACACCTTC.

The CDR3: CASSFPRGSGYTF. CDR3 nucleotide sequence: TGTGCCAGCAGTTTCCCCCGGGGTTCGGGCTACACCTTC. The chain uses TRBV12-3 or TRBV12-4 and TRBJ1-2; D is undetermined. The V end lost 3 bases, the J end lost 8 bases, and 13 bases lay between the germline ends. CDR3 length: 13 residues.

J is TRBJ2-5 and V is TRBV9; 7 bases are a match to TRBD2. The J segment lost 0 bases and the V segment lost 4 bases, leaving 9 bases of the junction unmatched. Germline CDR1 SGDLS, CDR2 YYNGEE. This CDR3 is built from 16 residues. CDR3 sequence reads: CASSLGGNSHQETQYF. Here the CDR3 DNA reads TGTGCCAGCAGCCTGGGGGGGAACAGCCACCAAGAGACCCAGTACTTC.

The gene calls are TRBV18 and TRBJ1-4, with TRBD1 as a possible D gene (6 bases). The CDR3 consists of 18 residues. With 3 bases removed from V and 5 bases from J, the gap between germline ends came to 22 bases. Germline V gene lookup returns CDR1 KGHSH and CDR2 LQKENI. Here the CDR3 DNA reads TGTGCCAGCTCACCGGACAGCAGATTCGAAGGGTCGAATGAAAAACTGTTTTTT. Protein product: CASSPDSRFEGSNEKLFF. The full variable domain, completed using reference TRBV18 and TRBJ1-4, is NAGVMQNPRHLVRRRGQEARLRCSPMKGHSHVYWYRQLPEEGLKFMVYLQKENIIDESGMPKERFSAEFPKEGPSILRIQQVVRGDSAAYFCASSPDSRFEGSNEKLFFGSGTQLSVL.

The chain couples TRBV6-2 or TRBV6-3 to TRBJ2-7; 8 bases fit TRBD2. The junction had 5 bases not matched to a gene; V was cut back by 0 bases and J by 4 bases. The CDR3 runs to 15 residues. CDR1 and CDR2 from the germline V gene are MNHEY and SVGEGT. This CDR3 is CASSYSDGGAYEQYF. In DNA form, the CDR3 reads TGTGCCAGCAGTTACTCGGACGGGGGGGCGTACGAGCAGTACTTC.

This chain joins TRBV5-4 and TRBJ2-7; 10 bases are a match to TRBD2. Germline CDR1 and CDR2: SGHNT and YYREEE (reference sequence). V was clipped by 4 bases and J by 4 bases; unmatched bases: 8. The CDR3 totals 15 residues. In DNA, the CDR3 is TGTGCCAGCAGCGACGGGGGAGCGGGGGGGTACGAGCAGTACTTC. It is translated as CASSDGGAGGYEQYF.

The J gene is TRBJ2-7, the V gene TRBV27; the D gene is possibly TRBD1 (5 bases). Deletions cut 5 bases from V and 2 bases from J, with 13 bases between. The CDR3 runs 14 residues. CDR1 MNHEY and CDR2 SMNVEV come from the germline V gene (reference sequence). The CDR3 protein is CASSPLDKTYEQYF. The CDR3 DNA reads as TGTGCCAGCAGTCCACTGGACAAAACCTACGAGCAGTACTTC.

This chain joins TRBV10-3 and TRBJ1-3; 8 nucleotides align to TRBD1. Germline lookup yields CDR1 ENHRY and CDR2 SYGVKD. The CDR3 is made up of 15 amino acids. Germline trimming cut 9 bases from V and 1 base from J; bases unmatched to any gene: 8. CDR3 in DNA: TGTGCCATTTCGACGGACAGGGCATCTGGAAACACCATATATTTT. This encodes CAISTDRASGNTIYF.

This chain uses TRBV29-1 with TRBJ1-3; D gene uncertain. This CDR3 spans 14 amino acids. Trimming stripped 0 bases from V and 0 bases from J, with 6 bases between. CDR1 is SQVTM and CDR2 is ANQGSEA in the germline V gene. Here the CDR3 DNA reads TGCAGCGTTGAAGATGCAGGCTCTGGAAACACCATATATTTT. Amino acid sequence: CSVEDAGSGNTIYF.

This clone was seen once. V and J are TRBV28 and TRBJ1-5; D ambiguous. Between the trimmed V and J ends, which lost 8 bases and 3 bases, there was a span of 14 bases. Per the germline V gene, CDR1 is MDHEN and CDR2 is SYDVKM. CDR3 length: 14 residues. This chain's CDR3 is CASFPFYSNQPQHF. In DNA form, the CDR3 reads TGTGCCAGCTTTCCTTTTTACTCCAATCAGCCCCAGCATTTT.

This chain joins TRBV2 and TRBJ1-2; 7 bases are a match to TRBD1. The CDR3 has 14 residues. Per germline, CDR1 SNHLY and CDR2 FYNNEI. Trimming at V came to 5 bases and at J to 8 bases, leaving 11 bases not matched to a gene. Here the CDR3 DNA reads TGTGCCAGCAGTCCGGAATCACAGGGGAAGGGCTACACCTTC. This codes for CASSPESQGKGYTF.

The chain combines TRBV29-1 with TRBJ1-4; 8 nucleotides line up with TRBD1. Germline CDR1 reads SQVTM; CDR2 reads ANQGSEA. This CDR3 has 14 residues. The ends lost 7 bases at V and 7 bases at J; junction bases unmatched: 11. The CDR3 protein is CSGMAGTGGEKLFF. The CDR3 DNA reads TGCAGCGGAATGGCTGGGACAGGCGGTGAAAAACTGTTTTTT.

This clone was recorded once. This chain links TRBV18 with TRBJ1-2; D may be TRBD1 (6 bases). Germline V gene data show CDR1 as KGHSH and CDR2 as LQKENI. V gave up 6 bases and J gave up 0 bases, with 14 bases separating them. The CDR3 spans 15 residues. CDR3: CASSPTGKANYGYTF. As DNA, the CDR3 is TGTGCCAGCTCTCCCACAGGGAAAGCTAACTATGGCTACACCTTC. Drawing the rest from reference TRBV18 and TRBJ1-2, the complete variable domain is NAGVMQNPRHLVRRRGQEARLRCSPMKGHSHVYWYRQLPEEGLKFMVYLQKENIIDESGMPKERFSAEFPKEGPSILRIQQVVRGDSAAYFCASSPTGKANYGYTFGSGTRLTVV.

The rearrangement joins TRBV5-6 to TRBJ2-7, with TRBD1 identical over 7 bases. Trimming removed 0 bases from V and 7 bases from J; junction bases left unmatched: 10. This CDR3 is 15 amino acids long. From germline, CDR1 is SGHDT and CDR2 YYEEEE. CDR3 nucleotide sequence: TGTGCCAGCAGCTTGGGTCAGCCAGGGGGTTGGGAGCAGTACTTC. It codes for CASSLGQPGGWEQYF.

The chain links TRBV5-1 to TRBJ2-2; weak D call: TRBD1 (7 bases). Germline CDR1 SGHRS, CDR2 YFSETQ. The V gene lost 6 bases and the J gene lost 6 bases, with 18 bases spanning the gap. The CDR3 runs 15 residues. The CDR3: CASKGQGGLSGELFF. In nucleotides, the CDR3 is TGCGCCAGCAAAGGCCAGGGGGGTCTCTCCGGGGAGCTGTTTTTT.

The chain couples TRBV4-3 to TRBJ2-7, with 8 bases lining up with TRBD1. CDR3 length: 16 amino acids. The V segment lost 0 bases and the J segment 3 bases; nucleotides outside the gene matches: 7. Germline CDR1 LGHNA, CDR2 YSLEER. DNA for the CDR3: TGCGCCAGCAGCCAAGATTGGGAACAGGGGGGCTACGAGCAGTACTTC. Protein: CASSQDWEQGGYEQYF.

This chain uses TRBV5-1 with TRBJ2-2; TRBD2 agrees at 12 bases. Trimming cost V 4 bases and J 4 bases; bases outside gene matches: 8. Germline CDR1 and CDR2: SGHRS and YFSETQ. The CDR3 consists of 17 residues. CDR3 amino acids: CASSPTTSGGVTGELFF. The CDR3 region has the DNA TGCGCCAGCAGCCCTACGACTAGCGGGGGTGTCACCGGGGAGCTGTTTTTT.

The chain has TRBV5-1 and TRBJ2-1; unclear D gene. Germline V CDR1 and CDR2: SGHRS, YFSETQ. The ends were cut back, 6 bases at V and 3 bases at J, with 10 bases in the middle. CDR3 length: 13 residues. This chain's CDR3 is CASTKDIYNEQFF. CDR3 nucleotides: TGCGCCAGCACCAAAGACATCTACAATGAGCAGTTCTTC. Combining the CDR3 with reference TRBV5-1 and TRBJ2-1 gives the whole variable domain KAGVTQTPRYLIKTRGQQVTLSCSPISGHRSVSWYQQTPGQGLQFLFEYFSETQRNKGNFPGRFSGRQFSNSRSEMNVSTLELGDSALYLCASTKDIYNEQFFGPGTRLTVL.

The chain recombines TRBV5-6 with TRBJ2-7; D is unclear. The germline CDR1 and CDR2 sequences are SGHDT and YYEEEE. Trimming took 2 bases from V and 3 from J, leaving 6 bases between them. The CDR3 is made up of 12 amino acids. Written as DNA, the CDR3 is TGTGCCAGCAGCTTTAAGAGCTACGAGCAGTACTTC. Its protein product is CASSFKSYEQYF.

This chain joins TRBV7-2 and TRBJ2-7; the match to TRBD2 covers 10 bases. This CDR3 has 13 residues. The junction had 5 bases not matched to a gene; V was cut back by 6 bases and J by 6 bases. From germline, CDR1 is SGHTA and CDR2 FQGNSA. This CDR3 is CASRSGGASEQYF. In DNA, the CDR3 is TGTGCCAGCAGGAGCGGGGGGGCTTCCGAGCAGTACTTC. The variable domain in full, completed from reference TRBV7-2 and TRBJ2-7, reads GAGVSQSPSNKVTEKGKDVELRCDPISGHTALYWYRQSLGQGLEFLIYFQGNSAPDKSGLPSDRFSAERTGGSVSTLTIQRTQQEDSAVYLCASRSGGASEQYFGPGTRLTVT.

This chain joins TRBV3-1 (or the pseudogene TRBV3-2) and TRBJ1-4; no clear D gene. This CDR3 has 15 amino acids. V was cut by 1 base and J by 0 bases, with 6 bases left in between. CDR1 and CDR2 (germline): LGHDT, YNNKEL (reference sequence). In DNA, the CDR3 is TGTGCCAGCAGCCAAGGAGGGCCAACTAATGAAAAACTGTTTTTT. Its protein is CASSQGGPTNEKLFF.